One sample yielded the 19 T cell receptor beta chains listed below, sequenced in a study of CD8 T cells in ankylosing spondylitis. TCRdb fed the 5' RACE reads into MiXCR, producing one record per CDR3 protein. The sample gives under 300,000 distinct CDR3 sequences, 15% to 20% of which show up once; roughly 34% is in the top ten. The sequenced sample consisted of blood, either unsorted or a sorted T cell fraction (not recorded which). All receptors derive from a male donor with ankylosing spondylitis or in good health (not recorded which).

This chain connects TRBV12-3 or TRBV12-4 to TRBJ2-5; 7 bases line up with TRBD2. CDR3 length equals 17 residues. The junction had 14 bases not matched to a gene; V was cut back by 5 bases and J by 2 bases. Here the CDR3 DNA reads TGTGCCAGCAGTACCTGGTCGATGGGGGGGAGGCAAGAGACCCAGTACTTC. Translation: CASSTWSMGGRQETQYF.

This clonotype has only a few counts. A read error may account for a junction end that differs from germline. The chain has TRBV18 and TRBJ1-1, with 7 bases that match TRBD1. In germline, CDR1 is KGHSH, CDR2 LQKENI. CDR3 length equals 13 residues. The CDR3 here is CANSVTGNSEAFF. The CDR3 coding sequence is TGTGCCAACTCTGTGACAGGGAACTCTGAAGCTTTCTTT.

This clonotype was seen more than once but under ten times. Here the CDR3 DNA reads TGTGCCAGCAGTTACTACCAATGGACCTACAATGAGCAGTTCTTC. This translates into CASSYYQWTYNEQFF. V usage is TRBV6-2 or TRBV6-3 and J usage is TRBJ2-1; no clear D. V dropped 1 base and J dropped 2 bases, with 9 bases sitting between them. The CDR3 spans 15 residues. From germline, CDR1 is MNHEY and CDR2 SVGEGT.

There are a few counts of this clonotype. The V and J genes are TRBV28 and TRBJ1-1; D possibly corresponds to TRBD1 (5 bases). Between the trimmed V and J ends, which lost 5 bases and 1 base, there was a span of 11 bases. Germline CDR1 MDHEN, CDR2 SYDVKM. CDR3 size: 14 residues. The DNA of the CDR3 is TGTGCCAGCAGTCCCAGGGCGGGGAACACTGAAGCTTTCTTT. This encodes CASSPRAGNTEAFF.

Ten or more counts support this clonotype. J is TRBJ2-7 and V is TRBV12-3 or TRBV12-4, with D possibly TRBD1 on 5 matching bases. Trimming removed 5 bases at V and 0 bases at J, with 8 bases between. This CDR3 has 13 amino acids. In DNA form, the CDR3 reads TGTGCCAGCAGTAGGGGAATCTCCTACGAGCAGTACTTC. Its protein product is CASSRGISYEQYF.

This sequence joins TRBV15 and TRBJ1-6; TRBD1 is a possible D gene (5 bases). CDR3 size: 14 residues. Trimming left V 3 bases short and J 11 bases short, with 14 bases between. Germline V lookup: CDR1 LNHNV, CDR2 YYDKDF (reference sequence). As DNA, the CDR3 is TGTGCCACCAGCAGGAGCGAACAGGAGCCACCCCTCCACTTT. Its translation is CATSRSEQEPPLHF. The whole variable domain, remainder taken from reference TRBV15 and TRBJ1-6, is DAMVIQNPRYQVTQFGKPVTLSCSQTLNHNVMYWYQQKSSQAPKLLFHYYDKDFNNEADTPDNFQSRRPNTSFCFLDIRSPGLGDTAMYLCATSRSEQEPPLHFGNGTRLTVT.

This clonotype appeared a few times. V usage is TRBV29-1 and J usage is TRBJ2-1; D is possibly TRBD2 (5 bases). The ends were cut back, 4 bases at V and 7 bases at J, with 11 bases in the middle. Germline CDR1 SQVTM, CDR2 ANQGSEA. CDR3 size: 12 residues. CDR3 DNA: TGCAGCGTTGGCGTGAGGGCTAATGAGCAGTTCTTC. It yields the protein CSVGVRANEQFF.

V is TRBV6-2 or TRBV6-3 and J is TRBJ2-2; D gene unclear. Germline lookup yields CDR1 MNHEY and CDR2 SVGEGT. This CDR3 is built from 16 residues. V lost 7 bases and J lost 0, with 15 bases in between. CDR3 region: CASTLVFLANTGELFF. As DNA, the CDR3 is TGTGCCAGCACCCTAGTGTTTCTCGCGAACACCGGGGAGCTGTTTTTT.

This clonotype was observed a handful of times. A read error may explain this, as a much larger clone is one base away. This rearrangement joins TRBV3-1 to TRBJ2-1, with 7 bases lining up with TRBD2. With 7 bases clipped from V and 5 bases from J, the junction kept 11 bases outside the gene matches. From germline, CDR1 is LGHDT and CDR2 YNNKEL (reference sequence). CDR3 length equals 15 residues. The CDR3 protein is CASTPTSQTNNEQFF. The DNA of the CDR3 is TGTGCCAGCACCCCGACTAGCCAGACGAACAATGAGCAGTTCTTC.

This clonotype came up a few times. In DNA, the CDR3 is TGTGCCAGCAGCCGGGACGGGTTCTACGAGCAGTACTTC. Amino acids: CASSRDGFYEQYF. The J gene is TRBJ2-7, the V gene TRBV6-1; D may match TRBD1 or TRBD2 (5 bases each). Germline lookup yields CDR1 MNHNS and CDR2 SASEGT. Trimming removed 6 bases from V and 3 bases from J, with 12 bases in between. The CDR3 length is 13 residues.

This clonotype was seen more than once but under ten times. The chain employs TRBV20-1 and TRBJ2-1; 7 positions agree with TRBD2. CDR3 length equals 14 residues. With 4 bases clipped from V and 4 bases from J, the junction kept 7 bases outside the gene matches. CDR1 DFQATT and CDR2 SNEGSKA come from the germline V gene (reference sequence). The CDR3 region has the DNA TGCAGTGCTACCGGACTAGTGGGGTACAATGAGCAGTTCTTC. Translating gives CSATGLVGYNEQFF.

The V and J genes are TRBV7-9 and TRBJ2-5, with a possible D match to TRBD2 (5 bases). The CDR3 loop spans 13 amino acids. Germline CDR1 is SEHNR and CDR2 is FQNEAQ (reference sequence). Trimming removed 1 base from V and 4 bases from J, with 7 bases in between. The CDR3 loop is CASSLGGLETQYF. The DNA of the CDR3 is TGTGCCAGCAGCTTAGGAGGGCTAGAGACCCAGTACTTC.

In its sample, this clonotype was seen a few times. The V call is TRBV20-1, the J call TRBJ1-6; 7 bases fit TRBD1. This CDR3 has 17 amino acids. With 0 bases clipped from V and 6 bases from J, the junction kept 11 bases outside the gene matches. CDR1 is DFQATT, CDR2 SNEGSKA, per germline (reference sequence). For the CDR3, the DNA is TGCAGTGCTAGAGAGGTTGAGGGGGCCCACTCTAATTCACCCCTCCACTTT. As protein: CSAREVEGAHSNSPLHF.

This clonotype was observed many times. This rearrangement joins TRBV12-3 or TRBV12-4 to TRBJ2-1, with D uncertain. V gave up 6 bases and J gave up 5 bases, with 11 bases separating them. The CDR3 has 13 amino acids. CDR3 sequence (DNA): TGTGCCAGCAGCGCTATCCGTAACAATGAGCAGTTCTTC. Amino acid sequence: CASSAIRNNEQFF.

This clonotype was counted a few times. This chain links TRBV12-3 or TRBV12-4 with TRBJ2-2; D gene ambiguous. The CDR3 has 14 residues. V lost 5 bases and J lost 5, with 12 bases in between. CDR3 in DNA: TGTGCCAGCAGTCAACATCAGGCGACCGGGGAGCTGTTTTTT. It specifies CASSQHQATGELFF.

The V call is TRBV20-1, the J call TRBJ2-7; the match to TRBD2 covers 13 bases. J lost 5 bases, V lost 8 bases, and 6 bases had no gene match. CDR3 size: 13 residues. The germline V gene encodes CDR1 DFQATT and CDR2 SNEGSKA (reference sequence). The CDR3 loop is CSPRLAGGHEQYF. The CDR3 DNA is TGCAGTCCGAGACTAGCGGGAGGCCACGAGCAGTACTTC.

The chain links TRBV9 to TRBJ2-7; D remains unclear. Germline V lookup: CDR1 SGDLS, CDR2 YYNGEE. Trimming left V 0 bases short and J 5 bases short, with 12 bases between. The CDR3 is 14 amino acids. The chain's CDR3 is CASSVVPGAHEQYF. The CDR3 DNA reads TGTGCCAGCAGCGTAGTTCCGGGTGCCCACGAGCAGTACTTC.

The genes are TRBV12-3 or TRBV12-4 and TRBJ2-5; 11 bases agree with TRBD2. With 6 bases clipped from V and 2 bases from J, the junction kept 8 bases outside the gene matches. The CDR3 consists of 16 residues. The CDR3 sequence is CASSPTSGSGQETQYF. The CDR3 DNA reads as TGTGCCAGCAGCCCAACTAGCGGGAGTGGGCAAGAGACCCAGTACTTC.

The CDR3 nucleotides are TGTGCCAGCAGCGAGAGCCTTAGGAACACCGGGGAGCTGTTTTTT. Its translation: CASSESLRNTGELFF. This chain joins TRBV9 and TRBJ2-2; D uncertain. The CDR3 contains 15 residues. Trimming left V 3 bases short and J 1 base short, with 10 bases between. Germline loops: CDR1 SGDLS, CDR2 YYNGEE. Combining the CDR3 with reference TRBV9 and TRBJ2-2 gives the whole variable domain DSGVTQTPKHLITATGQRVTLRCSPRSGDLSVYWYQQSLDQGLQFLIQYYNGEERAKGNILERFSAQQFPDLHSELNLSSLELGDSALYFCASSESLRNTGELFFGEGSRLTVL.